The 21 T cell receptor beta chains reported below all come from one sample, sequenced in a study of response to subunit inactivated influenza vaccine. A single record per CDR3 protein comes from TCRdb applying MiXCR to the RT-PCR reads. The table has around 760,000 distinct CDR3 sequences, 11% to 15% seen once; the top ten hold 6.5% to 8.5%. Here the sequenced sample was PBMCs from blood, taken 14 to 15 days before vaccination. The receptors shown here come from a man aged 45-60 years who received an inactivated influenza vaccine.

In this sample, this clonotype turned up a few times. The chain recombines TRBV28 with TRBJ1-3; D ambiguous. Germline V CDR1 and CDR2: MDHEN, SYDVKM. The CDR3 totals 15 residues. V was pared by 7 bases and J by 1 base, with 14 bases between. CDR3 residues: CASTPSIGSGNTIYF. The CDR3 DNA reads as TGTGCCAGCACCCCTTCGATAGGTTCTGGAAACACCATATATTTT.

The chain employs TRBV2 and TRBJ2-2; 9 bases fit TRBD2. V lost 3 bases and J lost 7; bases outside the gene matches: 9. Germline assignment: CDR1 SNHLY and CDR2 FYNNEI. This CDR3 is built from 16 residues. The CDR3 sequence is CASSDRRGGAHGELFF. The CDR3, as DNA: TGTGCCAGCAGTGATCGACGCGGGGGGGCCCACGGGGAGCTGTTTTTT.

In its sample, this clonotype was seen a few times. V and J are TRBV4-3 and TRBJ1-2; the match to TRBD1 covers 7 bases. V dropped 3 bases and J dropped 0; count of bases not matched to a gene: 4. The CDR3 is made up of 15 amino acids. The V gene's germline CDR1 is LGHNA and CDR2 YSLEER. Here the CDR3 reads CASSHGTAANYGYTF. The CDR3 nucleotides read TGCGCCAGCAGCCACGGGACAGCCGCTAACTATGGCTACACCTTC.

The chain carries TRBV18 and TRBJ2-2; D gene unclear. The V and J ends lost 4 bases and 2 bases respectively, with 8 bases between them. The CDR3 is made up of 14 amino acids. The germline V gene encodes CDR1 KGHSH and CDR2 LQKENI. The CDR3 sequence is CASSRQDNTGELFF. CDR3 nucleotide sequence: TGTGCCAGCTCACGTCAGGACAACACCGGGGAGCTGTTTTTT.

This clonotype was seen only a few times. The chain couples TRBV5-5 to TRBJ1-1; D remains ambiguous. This CDR3 spans 16 amino acids. The V end was cut by 2 bases, the J end by 0 bases, with 14 bases between. Germline values: CDR1 SGHKS, CDR2 YYEKEE (reference sequence). The CDR3 loop reads CASSFRQTPVNTEAFF. The CDR3, as DNA: TGTGCCAGCAGCTTCCGCCAGACACCGGTGAACACTGAAGCTTTCTTT.

The chain uses TRBV4-2 and TRBJ2-3, with TRBD1 as a possible D gene (6 bases). V lost 0 bases to trimming and J lost 0 bases, with 13 bases between them. Germline loops: CDR1 LGHNA, CDR2 YNFKEQ. The CDR3 runs to 17 residues. CDR3 bases: TGTGCCAGCAGCCAAGATCAGGGGACATGGAGCACAGATACGCAGTATTTT. This gives the protein CASSQDQGTWSTDTQYF.

This clonotype was seen more than once but under ten times. The chain joins TRBV19 to TRBJ2-2; 7 bases align to TRBD2. J lost 0 bases, V lost 7 bases, and 11 bases had no gene match. The CDR3 length is 17 residues. Germline V gives CDR1 LNHDA, CDR2 SQIVND (reference sequence). CDR3 region: CASKIARGVANTGELFF. In DNA form, the CDR3 reads TGTGCCAGTAAGATCGCCCGGGGGGTCGCGAACACCGGGGAGCTGTTTTTT.

This clonotype occurred a few times. The chain couples TRBV5-1 to TRBJ2-5; D assignment may be TRBD1 or TRBD2 (5 bases each). Deletions cut 5 bases from V and 1 base from J, with 15 bases between. The CDR3 consists of 15 residues. CDR1 is SGHRS and CDR2 is YFSETQ in the germline V gene. The CDR3 DNA follows: TGCGCCAGCAGTGTCCGGGACCGTAGCCAAGAGACCCAGTACTTC. Translating gives CASSVRDRSQETQYF.

This chain connects TRBV28 to TRBJ2-2; TRBD2 matches at 8 bases. The CDR3 extends over 16 amino acids. J gave up 0 bases and V 4 bases, and 4 bases lay outside the gene matches. Germline V CDR1 and CDR2: MDHEN, SYDVKM. Here the CDR3 DNA reads TGTGCCAGCAGTTCCCGGGGGGGGCCGAACACCGGGGAGCTGTTTTTT. This translates into CASSSRGGPNTGELFF.

This clonotype was detected many times. The genes are TRBV4-3 and TRBJ1-2, with 7 bases fitting TRBD1. Germline values: CDR1 LGHNA, CDR2 YSLEER. The CDR3 sequence is 15 residues long. After removal of 0 bases from V and 2 bases from J, the junction contained 3 bases not matched to a gene. In DNA form, the CDR3 reads TGCGCCAGCAGCCAAGAGACAGGGACCAACTATGGCTACACCTTC. This sequence encodes CASSQETGTNYGYTF.

This clonotype was found many times. This chain uses TRBV4-1 with TRBJ1-3; the D gene is possibly TRBD1 (6 bases). The V gene's germline CDR1 is MGHRA and CDR2 YSYEKL. The V and J ends lost 0 bases and 4 bases respectively, with 10 bases between them. This CDR3 is 15 amino acids long. CDR3 nucleotide sequence: TGCGCCAGCAGCCAAGAACCAGGGGTAGGAAACACCATATATTTT. Translating it yields CASSQEPGVGNTIYF.

This sequence joins TRBV6-2 or TRBV6-3 and TRBJ2-7; TRBD1 aligns across 10 bases. This CDR3 contains 15 residues. Germline CDR1 MNHEY, CDR2 SVGEGT. V was pared by 7 bases and J by 0 bases, with 6 bases of the junction left unmatched. The CDR3 here is CASTLGQGRSYEQYF. CDR3 sequence (DNA): TGTGCCAGCACCCTGGGACAGGGGCGCTCCTACGAGCAGTACTTC.

This clonotype was counted ten times or more. CDR3 coding DNA: TGTGCCAGCAGCTCACAGGGAAGGCAGACCCAGTACTTC. The encoded protein is CASSSQGRQTQYF. The chain carries TRBV7-9 and TRBJ2-5; tentative D call: TRBD1 (6 bases). Germline loops: CDR1 SEHNR, CDR2 FQNEAQ (reference sequence). The V end was cut by 4 bases, the J end by 6 bases, with 12 bases between. This CDR3 is built from 13 residues.

This clonotype has only a few counts. The chain combines TRBV10-3 with TRBJ1-1; TRBD1 matches 7 bases. The CDR3 is made up of 13 amino acids. Germline V gene sequence: CDR1 ENHRY, CDR2 SYGVKD. The ends lost 7 bases at V and 3 bases at J; junction bases unmatched: 5. This CDR3 reads CAITTGWDTEAFF. In DNA form, the CDR3 reads TGTGCCATCACGACAGGGTGGGACACTGAAGCTTTCTTT.

This clonotype turned up a few times. V usage is TRBV7-2 and J usage is TRBJ2-5, with D tentatively TRBD1 or TRBD2 (5 bases each). V was trimmed by 4 bases and J by 4 bases, leaving 13 bases between them. Germline-derived CDR1 and CDR2 are SGHTA and FQGNSA. The CDR3 spans 14 residues. CDR3 sequence (DNA): TGTGCCAGCAGCTGGGGGACGAGTTCAGAGACCCAGTACTTC. Protein sequence: CASSWGTSSETQYF.

V gene TRBV27 combines with J gene TRBJ2-1, with TRBD2 matching 8 bases. Germline values: CDR1 MNHEY, CDR2 SMNVEV (reference sequence). After removal of 0 bases from V and 7 bases from J, the junction contained 5 bases not matched to a gene. This CDR3 has 15 amino acids. In DNA form, the CDR3 reads TGTGCCAGCAGTTTATCGGCTAGCGGGCTTAATGAGCAGTTCTTC. This sequence encodes CASSLSASGLNEQFF.

This clonotype was recorded many times. The V call is TRBV7-2, the J call TRBJ1-4; D remains ambiguous. Trimming cost V 5 bases and J 8 bases, with 15 bases left between them. Germline CDR1 reads SGHTA; CDR2 reads FQGNSA. The CDR3 consists of 14 residues. CDR3 DNA sequence: TGTGCCAGCAGCCGGACCGAATTAGGGGAAAAACTGTTTTTT. This codes for CASSRTELGEKLFF. Drawing the rest from reference TRBV7-2 and TRBJ1-4, the complete variable domain is GAGVSQSPSNKVTEKGKDVELRCDPISGHTALYWYRQSLGQGLEFLIYFQGNSAPDKSGLPSDRFSAERTGGSVSTLTIQRTQQEDSAVYLCASSRTELGEKLFFGSGTQLSVL.

In this sample, this clonotype turned up a few times. The chain couples TRBV28 to TRBJ2-7, with 11 nucleotides matching TRBD1. With V trimmed by 8 bases and J by 4 bases, 7 bases remained unmatched. This CDR3 is built from 14 residues. Germline V lookup: CDR1 MDHEN, CDR2 SYDVKM. The CDR3 here is CASAPGTGGYEQYF. In DNA, the CDR3 is TGTGCCAGCGCACCCGGGACAGGGGGTTACGAGCAGTACTTC.

This clonotype turned up a few times. The J gene is TRBJ1-1, the V gene TRBV20-1, with a tentative D call TRBD1 (5 bases). This CDR3 region has 14 residues. Trimming took 6 bases from V and 2 from J, leaving 16 bases between them. The germline V gene has CDR1 DFQATT and CDR2 SNEGSKA (reference sequence). CDR3 amino acids: CSAIIGATNTEAFF. The CDR3 bases are TGCAGTGCCATAATAGGGGCGACAAACACTGAAGCTTTCTTT.

This clonotype has only a few counts. The genes are TRBV4-3 and TRBJ1-6; no reliable D call. Germline CDR1 is LGHNA and CDR2 is YSLEER. V was trimmed by 1 base and J by 7 bases, leaving 11 bases between them. The CDR3 consists of 15 residues. The CDR3 loop is CASSQGASVNSPLHF. DNA for the CDR3: TGCGCCAGCAGCCAAGGAGCCTCGGTAAATTCACCCCTCCACTTT.

This clonotype was detected ten times or more. The V call is TRBV12-3 or TRBV12-4, the J call TRBJ2-4; possible D gene TRBD2, 7 bases. V shed 3 bases and J shed 6 bases, with 15 bases lying between them. The CDR3 has 15 residues. DNA of the CDR3: TGTGCCAGCAGTTTTGGGGGGGGGCCTGGAAACATTCAGTACTTC. It is translated as CASSFGGGPGNIQYF.